This TCR beta chain was sequenced during a study of T-cell reconstitution after alpha-beta-depleted transplantation in children. This clonotype has a handful of counts. A read error may account for a junction end that differs from germline. CDR1 and CDR2 from the germline V gene are SSHAT and FNYEAQ (reference sequence). This CDR3 is built from 15 residues. The library targeted TCRbeta and was prepared with unique molecular identifiers. TCRdb passed the PCR reads through MiXCR, listing each CDR3 protein once. The sample yields about 610,000 distinct CDR3 sequences, over 9.5% seen once. The receptor was derived from a human donor who donated a stem cell graft to a child with acute myeloid leukemia. The V call is TRBV7-7, the J call TRBJ2-1, with D unclear. Sequencing was performed on PBMCs from the stem cell graft donor, taken from the stem cell graft. The CDR3 spells CASSLEFSPNNEQFF. CDR3 bases: TGTGCTAGCAGCTTAGAGTTTAGCCCCAACAATGAGCAGTTCTTC. The complete variable domain, with remaining parts taken from reference TRBV7-7 and TRBJ2-1, reads GAGVSQSPRYKVTKRGQDVTLRCDPISSHATLYWYQQALGQGPEFLTYFNYEAQPDKSGLPSDRFSAERPEGSISTLTIQRTEQRDSAMYRCASSLEFSPNNEQFFGPGTRLTVL.